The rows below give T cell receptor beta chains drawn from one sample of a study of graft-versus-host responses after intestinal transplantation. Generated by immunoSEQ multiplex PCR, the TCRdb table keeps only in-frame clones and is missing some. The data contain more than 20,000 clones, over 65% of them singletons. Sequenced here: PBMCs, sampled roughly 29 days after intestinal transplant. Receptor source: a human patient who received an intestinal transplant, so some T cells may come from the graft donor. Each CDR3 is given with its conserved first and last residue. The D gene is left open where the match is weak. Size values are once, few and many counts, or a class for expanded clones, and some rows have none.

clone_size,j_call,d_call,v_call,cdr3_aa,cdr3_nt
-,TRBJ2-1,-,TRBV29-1,CSVERGSYNEQFF,TGCAGCGTTGAAAGGGGCTCCTACAATGAGCAGTTCTTC
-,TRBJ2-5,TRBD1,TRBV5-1,CASSLKRQGAKETQYF,TGCGCCAGCAGCTTGAAAAGACAGGGGGCGAAAGAGACCCAGTACTTC
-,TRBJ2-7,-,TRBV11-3,CASSLDGAQGQYF,TGTGCCAGCAGCTTAGATGGGGCGCAGGGTCAGTACTTC
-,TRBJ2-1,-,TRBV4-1,CASSQEAADSYNEQFF,TGCGCCAGCAGCCAAGAAGCAGCGGACTCCTACAATGAGCAGTTCTTC
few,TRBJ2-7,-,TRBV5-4,CASSLDGSSYEQYF,TGTGCCAGCAGCTTGGATGGGAGCTCCTACGAGCAGTACTTC
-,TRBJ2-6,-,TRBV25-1,CASSDSWNSGANVLTF,TGTGCCAGCAGTGATTCTTGGAACTCTGGGGCCAACGTCCTGACTTTC
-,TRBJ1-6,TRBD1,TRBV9,CASSVEATGGNSPLHF,TGTGCCAGCAGCGTAGAGGCGACAGGGGGAAATTCACCCCTCCACTTT
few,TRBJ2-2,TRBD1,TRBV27,CASSPQGSYTGELFF,TGTGCCAGCAGTCCACAGGGGTCTTACACCGGGGAGCTGTTTTTT
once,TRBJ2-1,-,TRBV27,CASSAPPRRRGDDEQFF,TGTGCCAGCAGTGCCCCGCCCCGCCGGCGTGGGGATGATGAGCAGTTCTTC
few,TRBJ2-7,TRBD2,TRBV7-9,CASSSFSGLAYEQYF,TGTGCCAGCAGCTCATTTTCGGGACTAGCCTACGAGCAGTACTTC